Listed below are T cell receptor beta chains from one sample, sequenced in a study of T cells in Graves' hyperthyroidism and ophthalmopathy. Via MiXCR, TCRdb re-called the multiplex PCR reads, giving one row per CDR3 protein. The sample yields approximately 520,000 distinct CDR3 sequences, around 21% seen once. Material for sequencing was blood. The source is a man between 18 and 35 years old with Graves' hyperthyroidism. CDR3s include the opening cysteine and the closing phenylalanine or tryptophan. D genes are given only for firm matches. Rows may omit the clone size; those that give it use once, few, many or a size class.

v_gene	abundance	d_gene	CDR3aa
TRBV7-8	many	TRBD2	CASTLGGSIHEQYF
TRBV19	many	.	CASSIGHQPQHF
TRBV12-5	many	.	CASGFRQSAGDYGYTF
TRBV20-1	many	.	CSARRQSAGNTEAFF
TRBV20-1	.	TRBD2	CSARDNRLSGRYQETQYF
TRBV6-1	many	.	CLSRQGGYTGELFF
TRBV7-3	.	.	CASSLKRVTEAFF
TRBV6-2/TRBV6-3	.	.	CASSYSKELAPLHF
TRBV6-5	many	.	CASSYRQRNTEAFF
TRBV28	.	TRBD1	CASSSRQGNSNQPQHF
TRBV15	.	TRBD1	CATSSDPGTGLGYTF
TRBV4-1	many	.	CASSQVRQETQYF
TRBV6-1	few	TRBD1	CASSNQGAGTQYF
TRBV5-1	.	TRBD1	CASRAGTGGLDGYTF
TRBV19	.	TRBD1	CASKAKSRGTGELFF
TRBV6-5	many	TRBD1	CATSFAPGQSKEQYF
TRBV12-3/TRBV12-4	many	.	CASSIQGYQPQHF
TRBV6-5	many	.	CASSWSREKTNYGYTF
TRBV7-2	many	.	CASSPMGGGQPQHF
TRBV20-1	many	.	CSAIWGRRETQYF
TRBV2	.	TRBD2	CASSEKVAGSSYEQYF
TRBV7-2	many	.	CASSLNRGPYEQYF
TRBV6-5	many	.	CASSYSSDTEAFF
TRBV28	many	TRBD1	CASSKPGQLQETQYF
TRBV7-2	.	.	CASSLPQGEQYF
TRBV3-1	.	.	CASSQKGNTGELFF
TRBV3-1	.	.	CASSQGDPGGAGYTF
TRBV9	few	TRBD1	CASTGDVTYGYTF
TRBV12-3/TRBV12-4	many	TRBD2	CASSPPRGAGGYEQYF
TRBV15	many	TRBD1	CATSRDGQGMGIYEQYF
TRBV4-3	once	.	CASSQGKVSTEAFF
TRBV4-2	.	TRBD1	CASSPTGEQPQHF
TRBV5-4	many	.	CASSLVQGGSSTNEKLFF
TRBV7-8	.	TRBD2	CASSLPGLDFSGANVLTF
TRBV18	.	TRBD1	CASSPLSAQGTSPLHF
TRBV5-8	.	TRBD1	CASSVAGTENEKLFF
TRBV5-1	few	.	CASSWKNREGYTF
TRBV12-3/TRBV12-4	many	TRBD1	CASSVLRDREAFF
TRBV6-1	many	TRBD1	CASTLFSIGQGIYGYTF
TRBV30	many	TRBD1	CAWSSGGDGYTF
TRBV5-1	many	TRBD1	CASRSQGTDTQYF
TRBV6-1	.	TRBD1	CASSVSSDRNYGYTF
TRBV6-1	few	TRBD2	CASSPNRGERGPYEQYF
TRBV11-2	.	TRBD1	CASSLEGTGYSEAFF
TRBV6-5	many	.	CASSYSGARAGTQYF
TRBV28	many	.	CASSPPSGISEAFF
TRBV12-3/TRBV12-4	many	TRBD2	CASSSGLAGGDIKYF